The 16 T cell receptor beta chains presented below share a single source sample, sequenced in a study of vaccination and CD4 T cells after COVID-19. The treatment: 10-day PBMC culture with coronavirus spike peptide pools or control peptides (ViraFEST assay). Their target antigens are unknown. The assay that was used to sequence DNA from cultured CD4+ T cells was the Oncomine TCR Beta short-read assay. TCRdb ran MiXCR on the PCR reads and lists one entry per CDR3 protein. The sample shows tens of thousands of distinct CDR3 sequences, roughly two fifths of them seen only once. Sample: CD4+ T cells from blood, cultured in vitro. All receptors come from a human donor who had recovered from COVID-19.

This clonotype was seen just once. The rearrangement uses TRBV10-2 and TRBJ1-4; TRBD1 might be the D (5 bases). Trimming removed 4 bases at V and 8 bases at J, with 14 bases between. The germline V gene has CDR1 WSHSY and CDR2 SAAADI. This CDR3 has 14 amino acids. CDR3 nucleotide sequence: TGCGCCAGCAGTGTCGCAGGGTTGAAGGAAAAACTGTTTTTT. This translates into CASSVAGLKEKLFF.

About this clonotype itself: This CDR3 fails to terminate in the conserved phenylalanine or tryptophan, so it likely reflects a read error. The DNA is omitted, as the CDR3 cannot be located on it reliably, and the CDR3 follows TCRdb's listing. The rearrangement joins TRBV2 to TRBJ2-3; the table gives TRBD2 as D, unverified against the DNA. CDR1 and CDR2 (germline): SNHLY, FYNNEI. The CDR3 is 14 amino acids long, termini counted. The CDR3 is CASSLSPGTFGPGM.

This clonotype was recorded a few times. The gene calls are TRBV7-9 and TRBJ2-3, with D perhaps matching TRBD1 (6 bases). This CDR3 has 12 amino acids. Germline CDR1 and CDR2: SEHNR and FQNEAQ (reference sequence). V was shortened by 4 bases and J by 4 bases, with 6 bases between the two germline ends. Written as DNA, the CDR3 is TGTGCCAGCAGCTACAGGGCAGATACGCAGTATTTT. Translated: CASSYRADTQYF.

This clonotype was detected only a few times. The J gene is TRBJ1-1, the V gene TRBV19; 8 bases agree with TRBD1. Germline loops: CDR1 LNHDA, CDR2 SQIVND (reference sequence). The CDR3 consists of 16 residues. The J segment lost 5 bases and the V segment lost 4 bases, leaving 12 bases of the junction unmatched. Here the CDR3 reads CASSTSRQGRRTEAFF. In nucleotides, the CDR3 is TGTGCCAGTAGTACAAGTCGACAGGGGAGGAGAACTGAAGCTTTCTTT.

This clonotype was detected once. The chain uses TRBV28 and TRBJ1-4; no clear D. Germline CDR1 MDHEN, CDR2 SYDVKM. The CDR3 sequence is 12 residues long. V lost 2 bases and J 10 bases, leaving 8 bases between the germline ends. The CDR3 reads CASSLPHGKLFF. The CDR3 DNA reads as TGTGCCAGCAGTTTACCCCATGGAAAACTGTTTTTT. Complete variable domain (other parts from reference TRBV28 and TRBJ1-4): DVKVTQSSRYLVKRTGEKVFLECVQDMDHENMFWYRQDPGLGLRLIYFSYDVKMKEKGDIPEGYSVSREKKERFSLILESASTNQTSMYLCASSLPHGKLFFGSGTQLSVL.

The V call is TRBV19, the J call TRBJ1-6; D unclear. The CDR3 runs to 14 residues. The ends were cut back, 1 base at V and 4 bases at J, with 5 bases in the middle. Germline CDR1 reads LNHDA; CDR2 reads SQIVND (reference sequence). In nucleotides, the CDR3 is TGTGCCAGTAGTATAGGAGGGTATAATTCACCCCTCCACTTT. Amino acids: CASSIGGYNSPLHF.

This clonotype was recorded a few times. The V and J genes are TRBV10-1 and TRBJ2-5; D uncertain. The CDR3 runs to 16 residues. V dropped 6 bases and J dropped 0 bases, with 17 bases sitting between them. Germline lookup yields CDR1 WNHNN and CDR2 SYGVQD (reference sequence). The CDR3 DNA reads TGCGCCAGCAGCCCCTCAACGGGCAGGAACCAAGAGACCCAGTACTTC. It codes for CASSPSTGRNQETQYF.

CDR3 region: CASSILQGADTEAFF. In DNA, the CDR3 is TGTGCCAGCAGTATTTTACAGGGGGCCGACACTGAAGCTTTCTTT. The J gene is TRBJ1-1, the V gene TRBV28; 9 bases match TRBD1. Germline V gene data show CDR1 as MDHEN and CDR2 as SYDVKM. V dropped 5 bases and J dropped 3; count of bases not matched to a gene: 7. The CDR3 consists of 15 residues.

This clonotype was counted a few times. This chain joins TRBV3-1 and TRBJ2-2, with TRBD2 matching 11 bases. Trimming removed 4 bases from V and 5 bases from J; junction bases left unmatched: 6. CDR3 length: 16 residues. The germline gives CDR1 LGHDT, CDR2 YNNKEL (reference sequence). CDR3 sequence reads: CASSPIAGGRTGELFF. The DNA for the CDR3 is TGTGCCAGCAGCCCGATAGCGGGGGGGCGTACCGGGGAGCTGTTTTTT.

The chain uses TRBV28 and TRBJ2-3; 9 positions agree with TRBD2. Trimming at V came to 2 bases and at J to 4 bases, leaving 4 bases not matched to a gene. The CDR3 loop spans 15 amino acids. Germline-derived CDR1 and CDR2 are MDHEN and SYDVKM. DNA for the CDR3: TGTGCCAGCAGTTTAGGCGGGAGGGCATCAGATACGCAGTATTTT. This codes for CASSLGGRASDTQYF. Combining the CDR3 with reference TRBV28 and TRBJ2-3 gives the whole variable domain DVKVTQSSRYLVKRTGEKVFLECVQDMDHENMFWYRQDPGLGLRLIYFSYDVKMKEKGDIPEGYSVSREKKERFSLILESASTNQTSMYLCASSLGGRASDTQYFGPGTRLTVL.

V is TRBV6-1 and J is TRBJ1-2, with D perhaps TRBD1 (5 bases). The CDR3 has 14 residues. Trimming took 6 bases from V and 4 from J, leaving 15 bases between them. CDR1 and CDR2 from the germline V gene are MNHNS and SASEGT. The CDR3 reads CASSWTIGGYGYTF. The CDR3 region has the DNA TGTGCCAGCAGCTGGACGATTGGGGGCTATGGCTACACCTTC.

This chain links TRBV5-1 with TRBJ2-5; the D gene is possibly TRBD2 (6 bases). The V gene lost 4 bases and the J gene lost 3 bases, with 16 bases spanning the gap. The CDR3 spans 15 residues. Germline loops: CDR1 SGHRS, CDR2 YFSETQ. CDR3 DNA sequence: TGCGCCAGCAGCCCAGGGAGGAGCGGTAAAGAGACCCAGTACTTC. Amino acids: CASSPGRSGKETQYF.

The V call is TRBV19, the J call TRBJ1-1; TRBD1 is a possible D gene (5 bases). Per the germline V gene, CDR1 is LNHDA and CDR2 is SQIVND (reference sequence). CDR3 size: 15 residues. V was shortened by 1 base and J by 0 bases, with 9 bases between the two germline ends. The DNA for the CDR3 is TGTGCCAGTAGTATAGTTCCAGGGATGAACACTGAAGCTTTCTTT. Its protein is CASSIVPGMNTEAFF.

The CDR3: CASSLHGGRTDTQYF. CDR3 coding DNA: TGTGCCAGCAGTCTCCACGGCGGGAGGACAGATACGCAGTATTTT. J is TRBJ2-3 and V is TRBV12-3 or TRBV12-4; 8 bases line up with TRBD2. J lost 3 bases, V lost 5 bases, and 7 bases had no gene match. The CDR3 covers 15 residues.

This clonotype was detected only a few times. The V gene is TRBV7-9, the J gene TRBJ1-1; 8 positions agree with TRBD1. CDR1 SEHNR and CDR2 FQNEAQ come from the germline V gene (reference sequence). The V segment lost 2 bases and the J segment 0 bases; nucleotides outside the gene matches: 5. The length of the CDR3 is 16 residues. The CDR3 nucleotides are TGTGCCAGCAGCTTATTGACAGGGGATATGAACACTGAAGCTTTCTTT. Its protein is CASSLLTGDMNTEAFF.

The chain employs TRBV6-1 and TRBJ2-7; D is possibly TRBD2 (7 bases). Trimming shortened V by 10 bases and J by 9 bases, and 25 bases separated the two germline ends. The CDR3 length is 14 residues. From germline, CDR1 is MNHNS and CDR2 SASEGT. The CDR3 spells CATSPGHGGPGQYF. CDR3 bases: TGTGCCACCTCCCCTGGCCACGGGGGGCCGGGGCAGTACTTC.